One sample yielded the 11 T cell receptor beta chains listed below, sequenced in a study of beta chain features in type 1 diabetes. No antigens are known for them. Whole-study findings and limits: Across all four CD4+ subsets, people with type 1 diabetes showed modestly shorter TCRB CDR3s.

Every bit of the isolated RNA underwent reverse transcription, so sequencing read expressed TCRB transcripts. Clones were sequenced by immunoSEQ multiplex PCR, and TCRdb holds only the in-frame ones, with some missing. In the table there are 140,000 or so clones, 10% to 15% of which are singletons. Sequencing was carried out using central memory CD4+ T cells from blood. Receptors originate from a man in his late teens or twenties with type 1 diabetes.

The CDR3 nucleotides are TGTGCCAGCAGCCAAGAGACAGGGGACTATGGCTACACCTTC. This encodes CASSQETGDYGYTF. The chain joins TRBV4-2 to TRBJ1-2; 8 nucleotides line up with TRBD1. Trimming took 0 bases from V and 3 from J; bases not matched to a gene: 0. Germline CDR1 and CDR2: LGHNA and YNFKEQ. The CDR3 loop spans 14 amino acids.

The sample holds a few counts of this clone. The chain employs TRBV7-9 and TRBJ1-6; 8 bases fit TRBD1. The CDR3 sequence is 15 residues long. Germline-derived CDR1 and CDR2 are SEHNR and FQNEAQ (reference sequence). V dropped 5 bases and J dropped 7; count of bases not matched to a gene: 7. The CDR3 is CASSHRQGPNSPLHF. In DNA form, the CDR3 reads TGTGCCAGCAGCCACCGACAGGGGCCCAATTCACCCCTCCACTTT.

In its sample, this clone was seen many times. This chain links TRBV28 with TRBJ2-7; no reliable D call. The V end lost 5 bases, the J end lost 9 bases, and 11 bases lay between the germline ends. Germline CDR1 and CDR2: MDHEN and SYDVKM. This CDR3 is 11 amino acids long. The CDR3 sequence: CASSLQARQYF. In DNA form, the CDR3 reads TGTGCCAGCAGTCTTCAGGCAAGGCAGTACTTC.

In nucleotides, the CDR3 is TGTGCCAGCAGCCAGGGCCAAGAGACCCAGTACTTC. Translating it yields CASSQGQETQYF. This chain links TRBV7-6 with TRBJ2-5, with D possibly being TRBD1 (5 bases). The CDR3 totals 12 residues. The V gene's germline CDR1 is SGHVS and CDR2 FNYEAQ. The germline V and J ends were trimmed by 5 bases and 1 base, with 5 bases remaining between them.

As concerns this clone: This sample includes further DNA sequences coding for the same CDR3. The V gene is TRBV5-1, the J gene TRBJ2-7; TRBD1 matches 7 bases. Germline values: CDR1 SGHRS, CDR2 YFSETQ. The CDR3 has 14 amino acids. J gave up 2 bases and V 1 base, and 3 bases lay outside the gene matches. The CDR3 here is CASSLTTGTYEQYF. In DNA form, the CDR3 reads TGCGCCAGCAGCTTGACGACAGGGACCTACGAGCAGTACTTC.

J is TRBJ2-7 and V is TRBV9, with 10 bases aligning to TRBD1. The CDR3 extends over 13 amino acids. Germline CDR1 reads SGDLS; CDR2 reads YYNGEE. The J segment lost 6 bases and the V segment lost 0 bases, leaving 0 bases of the junction unmatched. The CDR3 is CASSVGTGGEQYF. CDR3 sequence (DNA): TGTGCCAGCAGCGTAGGGACAGGGGGCGAGCAGTACTTC.

The chain links TRBV7-2 to TRBJ2-5; TRBD2 is a possible D gene (6 bases). This CDR3 contains 15 residues. Trimming stripped 2 bases from V and 5 bases from J, with 15 bases between. Germline CDR1 SGHTA, CDR2 FQGNSA. Written as DNA, the CDR3 is TGTGCCAGCAGCTTATTGGCTGTGGAGGGGGAGACCCAGTACTTC. Translated: CASSLLAVEGETQYF.

A single count supports this clone. V usage is TRBV4-2 and J usage is TRBJ1-5; D is unresolved. Trimming stripped 0 bases from V and 7 bases from J, with 13 bases between. There are 15 residues in the CDR3. Germline V gene data show CDR1 as LGHNA and CDR2 as YNFKEQ. The CDR3 coding sequence is TGTGCCAGCAGCCAAGATCAGTCCCCAGAACAGCCCCAGCATTTT. Protein sequence: CASSQDQSPEQPQHF.

This clone was detected only a few times. The V and J genes are TRBV7-2 and TRBJ1-2, with D possibly being TRBD1 (6 bases). Germline loops: CDR1 SGHTA, CDR2 FQGNSA. The CDR3 consists of 12 residues. V lost 5 bases and J lost 13, with 17 bases in between. CDR3 DNA: TGTGCCAGCAGCCGGGGTGATCTACAGGGCACCTTC. Amino acid sequence: CASSRGDLQGTF.

V is TRBV13 and J is TRBJ1-1; D uncertain. Trimming shortened V by 6 bases and J by 10 bases, and 12 bases separated the two germline ends. Germline V gene lookup returns CDR1 PRHDT and CDR2 FYEKMQ (reference sequence). The CDR3 has 11 amino acids. The DNA of the CDR3 is TGTGCCAGCAGTACTTCCTTGAGAGCTTTCTTT. Amino acid sequence: CASSTSLRAFF. Filled out from reference TRBV13 and TRBJ1-1, the complete variable domain reads AAGVIQSPRHLIKEKRETATLKCYPIPRHDTVYWYQQGPGQDPQFLISFYEKMQSDKGSIPDRFSAQQFSDYHSELNMSSLELGDSALYFCASSTSLRAFFGQGTRLTVV.

The V and J genes are TRBV27 and TRBJ2-3; D is possibly TRBD2 (6 bases). CDR3 length: 16 amino acids. CDR1 and CDR2 (germline): MNHEY, SMNVEV (reference sequence). V shed 2 bases and J shed 6 bases, with 18 bases lying between them. DNA of the CDR3: TGTGCCAGCAGTTTAGGGCGGGGCCCCCGCGAGGATACGCAGTATTTT. Amino acid sequence: CASSLGRGPREDTQYF.